This TCR beta chain was profiled in a study of early T cells in non-severe SARS-CoV-2 infection. Study-level information: Chains were not paired, and sequencing was done on bulk RNA from unsorted whole blood.

This clonotype occurred a few times. Molecules of cDNA were individually given unique molecular identifiers that were attached to them. TCRdb passed the 5' RACE reads through MiXCR, listing each CDR3 protein once. The sample has 98,000 or so distinct CDR3 sequences, 9.5% to 13% seen once. V was pared by 2 bases and J by 2 bases, with 10 bases between. The germline V gene has CDR1 SGHRS and CDR2 YFSETQ. This CDR3 has 14 residues. This sequence joins TRBV5-1 and TRBJ1-1; D not resolved. The source material was whole blood. The clonotype comes from an adult who was a healthcare worker with PCR-confirmed SARS-CoV-2 infection or an uninfected control (not recorded which). CDR3 bases: TGCGCCAGCAGCTTAATGGACGGAAACACTGAAGCTTTCTTT. This encodes CASSLMDGNTEAFF.